This T cell receptor beta chain was recovered during a study of blood T cell repertoires in COVID-19. About the study: Samples taken during acute and convalescent COVID-19 were collected in the United States, Italy and Spain. In each case, the material was cDNA or gDNA derived from T cells, B-cell-depleted T cells, or PBMCs.

Per the study methods: Cell counts per sample came from amplifying reference gene primers. Assay: immunoSEQ multiplex PCR; the TCRdb copy retains only in-frame clones and omits some. Clonal size and the V and J genes are those of that table, whereas D and trimming came from the DNA. Of over 55,000 clones in the sample, 82% are singletons; the top ten hold roughly 22%. The V gene's germline CDR1 is GTSNPN and CDR2 SVGIG (reference sequence). V was clipped by 2 bases and J by 4 bases, with 17 bases between them. The CDR3 extends over 15 amino acids. Sequencing was performed on peripheral blood. The TCR was taken from a woman in her sixties with acute or convalescent COVID-19. The chain carries TRBV30 and TRBJ1-2; no definite D call. CDR3 residues: CAWSRENAGRYGYTF. Written as DNA, the CDR3 is TGTGCCTGGAGTCGGGAAAACGCGGGTCGCTATGGCTACACCTTC. Variable domain in full (rest from reference TRBV30 and TRBJ1-2): SQTIHQWPATLVQPVGSPLSLECTVEGTSNPNLYWYRQAAGRGLQLLFYSVGIGQISSEVPQNLSASRPQDRQFILSSKKLLLSDSGFYLCAWSRENAGRYGYTFGSGTRLTVV.